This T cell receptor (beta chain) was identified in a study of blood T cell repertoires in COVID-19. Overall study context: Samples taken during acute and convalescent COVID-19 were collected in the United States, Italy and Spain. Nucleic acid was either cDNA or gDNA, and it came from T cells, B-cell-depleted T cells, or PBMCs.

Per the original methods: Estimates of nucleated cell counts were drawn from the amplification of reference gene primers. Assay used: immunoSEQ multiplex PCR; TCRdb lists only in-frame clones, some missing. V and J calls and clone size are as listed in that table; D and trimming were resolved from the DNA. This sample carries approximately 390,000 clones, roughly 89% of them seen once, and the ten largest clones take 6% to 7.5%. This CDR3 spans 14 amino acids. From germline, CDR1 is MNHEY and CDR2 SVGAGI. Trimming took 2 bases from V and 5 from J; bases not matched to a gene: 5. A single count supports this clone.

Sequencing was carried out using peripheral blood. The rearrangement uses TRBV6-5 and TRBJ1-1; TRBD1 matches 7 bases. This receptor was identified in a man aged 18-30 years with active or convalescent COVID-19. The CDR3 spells CASSYQRGRTEAFF. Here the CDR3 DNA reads TGTGCCAGCAGTTACCAGAGGGGGCGGACTGAAGCTTTCTTT.